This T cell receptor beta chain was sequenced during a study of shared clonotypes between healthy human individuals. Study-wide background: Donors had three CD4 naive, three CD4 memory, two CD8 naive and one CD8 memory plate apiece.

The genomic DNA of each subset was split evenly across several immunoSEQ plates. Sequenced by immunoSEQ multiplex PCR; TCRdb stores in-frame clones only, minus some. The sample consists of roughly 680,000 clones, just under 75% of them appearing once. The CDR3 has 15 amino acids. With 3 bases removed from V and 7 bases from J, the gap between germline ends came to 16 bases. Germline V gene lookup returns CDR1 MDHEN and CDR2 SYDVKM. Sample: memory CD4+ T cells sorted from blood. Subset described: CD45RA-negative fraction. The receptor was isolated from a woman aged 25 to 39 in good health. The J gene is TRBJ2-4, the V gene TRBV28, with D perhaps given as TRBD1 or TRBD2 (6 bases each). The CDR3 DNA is TGTGCCAGCAGTTTTAATTCGGGGGCCGGGAACATTCAGTACTTC. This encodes CASSFNSGAGNIQYF.